This TCR beta chain derives from a study of T cell responses to AZD1222 COVID-19 vaccine (dated by TCRdb to about 2021). In terms of the full investigation: Because spike-specific TCR depth and breadth did not differ between the two schedules, AZD1222 recipients who got a second dose at roughly 4 weeks were pooled with those who got a second dose at roughly 12 weeks. TCR sequencing covered about 230 trial participants: 200 to 220 given two doses of AZD1222 and some 25 given two doses of MenACWY control vaccine. Trial participants were enrolled by age into 18-55, 56-69 and 70-plus year subgroups, with roughly 160, 29 and 62 TCR-sequenced participants respectively. Overall study outcomes, separate from this receptor: CD4 TCRs associated with the vaccine covered the entire spike protein, and the dominant responses were in regions 160-218 and 743-854. Epitopes outside the regions mutated in the B.1.351 and B.1.1.7 variants were reportedly recognized by nearly half of the unique spike-specific TCRs. In the small 56-69-year group, the increase in depth fell short of significance, most likely because of low power. After two AZD1222 doses, spike-specific TCR breadth and depth were significantly higher than at day 0 and than in MenACWY recipients. Most participants were white British and females outnumbered males, and the authors suggested that clonal diversity may have been underestimated. Conclusions about previously exposed vaccinees are limited because only five to seven AZD1222 recipients were SARS-CoV-2 seropositive at baseline. No day 14 peak-response samples were available, so repertoires were characterized only after the peak T cell response.

The CDR3 regions of human TCRbeta chains were analyzed by immunosequencing. The paper's processing steps were these. TCRs in the repertoires were matched against a reference library of SARS-CoV-2-specific TCRs that had been generated with the MIRA antigen-specificity platform. Breadth meant the fraction of unique TCRs that were SARS-CoV-2-associated, whereas depth meant the fraction of total T cells that were SARS-CoV-2-associated. Using the MIRA data, every spike-specific TCR was mapped to the spike region that the TCR reacted to and assigned to either a CD4 or a CD8 class. Log10-transformed breadth and depth values were compared by one-way ANOVA with Sidak's multiple comparisons tests. TCRdb mirrors the immuneACCESS table, restricted to in-frame sequences. Some clones are absent from its copies; in checked studies, under half trace to an unresolved V gene, and the reason for the others is unknown. Clone size and the V and J calls come from that table; the DNA yielded D and trimming. The sample table contains about 180,000 clones; only one count was recorded for around nine tenths of them. The top ten constitute approximately 7.7% of the sample.

Concerning this clone itself: Its binding antigen is unknown. Base-call qualities are not available, and no considerably larger clone is one nucleotide away.

In light of the paper, this sample's time point label describes: baseline before first vaccination. Vaccinee samples came from UK trials COV001 and COV002, including a single-blind randomized controlled phase 2/3 trial of AZD1222 (ChAdOx1 nCoV-19) in healthy adults. For TCRbeta chain sequencing, PBMC samples were collected from trial participants at day 0 and at day 28 after the second dose. The cysteine opens and the phenylalanine closes a CDR3 of 14 amino acids. Solely the CDR3 DNA is kept, with 42 bases framed from the first base. V loses 5 bases, J loses 2 bases, and the germline ends lie 13 bases apart. For CDR1 and CDR2, the germline V gene lists SQVTM and ANQGSEA.

The sequence links TRBV29-1 to TRBJ1-5, and possibly TRBD1, on 6 matching bases. Sample: peripheral blood, taken on day 0 of AZD1222 vaccination. The receptor was derived from an adult in good health. The base sequence is TGCAGCGTTAAGGGGGGGAACGGCAATCAGCCCCAGCATTTT. This translates into CSVKGGNGNQPQHF.